The 12 T cell receptor beta chains reported below all come from one sample, sequenced in a study of blood T cells in healthy people across ages. Using a J-beta primer mix together with a sample-barcoded 5' primer, a second PCR was run for about 7 to 12 cycles. Via MiXCR, TCRdb re-called the 5' RACE reads, giving one row per CDR3 protein. Among 1.5 million or so distinct CDR3 sequences listed, about 43% were seen once. The sequenced material came from blood. These receptors were obtained from a woman aged 18-35 years in good health.

A single count supports this clonotype. The genes are TRBV4-2 and TRBJ2-5, with a possible D match to TRBD1 (6 bases). CDR1 is LGHNA and CDR2 is YNFKEQ in the germline V gene. V was clipped by 0 bases and J by 5 bases, with 19 bases between them. The CDR3 runs to 17 residues. For the CDR3, the DNA is TGTGCCAGCAGCCAAGAACGCCCCGCAGGGGTGGTGGAGACCCAGTACTTC. Amino acids: CASSQERPAGVVETQYF.

The chain uses TRBV7-7 and TRBJ2-1; the match to TRBD1 covers 8 bases. The assigned J gene may be wrong: the sequence end matches TRBJ2-7 better. Per germline, CDR1 SSHAT and CDR2 FNYEAQ (reference sequence). The CDR3 spans 17 residues. The CDR3 nucleotides read TGTGCCAGCAGCCCCATCCCGGACAGGGAAAATTACAATGAGCAGTACTTC. This codes for CASSPIPDRENYNEQYF.

This clonotype was seen at least ten times. V gene TRBV24-1 combines with J gene TRBJ2-5; tentatively, D is TRBD2 (6 bases). The CDR3 covers 15 residues. V was trimmed by 2 bases and J by 2 bases, leaving 11 bases between them. Germline values: CDR1 KGHDR, CDR2 SFDVKD. The CDR3 region is CATSDSRDFQETQYF. In DNA form, the CDR3 reads TGTGCCACCAGTGATTCTCGGGACTTTCAAGAGACCCAGTACTTC.

The chain joins TRBV27 to TRBJ1-2, with 8 bases aligning to TRBD1. This CDR3 comprises 15 residues. The V and J ends lost 7 bases and 0 bases, in that order; junction bases with no gene match: 7. Germline CDR1 MNHEY, CDR2 SMNVEV (reference sequence). CDR3: CASTYRGGANYGYTF. CDR3 coding DNA: TGTGCCAGCACGTACAGGGGGGGAGCTAACTATGGCTACACCTTC.

A single count supports this clonotype. One end of the junction is discordant with germline, which a read error may explain. The rearrangement links TRBV7-2 to TRBJ2-1; no firm D call. CDR1 is SGHTA and CDR2 is FQGNSA in the germline V gene. CDR3 size: 14 residues. The CDR3 loop is CAGSQFTANNEQFF. The CDR3 DNA follows: TGTGCCGGCAGCCAATTCACAGCAAACAATGAGCAGTTCTTC.

The rearrangement links TRBV4-1 to TRBJ1-2, with TRBD1 as a possible D gene (6 bases). Germline V gene lookup returns CDR1 MGHRA and CDR2 YSYEKL. The CDR3 consists of 14 residues. V lost 6 bases and J lost 2, with 13 bases in between. CDR3 loop: CASRPQGQNYGYTF. In DNA, the CDR3 is TGCGCCAGCAGACCACAGGGCCAAAACTATGGCTACACCTTC.

This clonotype was observed a few times. This chain connects TRBV2 to TRBJ1-2; D gene unclear. V was pared by 4 bases and J by 0 bases, with 6 bases between. Germline V lookup: CDR1 SNHLY, CDR2 FYNNEI. CDR3 size: 13 residues. The CDR3 DNA sequence: TGTGCCAGCAGTGCCTCCCCTAACTATGGCTACACCTTC. This gives the protein CASSASPNYGYTF.

In this sample, this clonotype turned up a few times. The V gene is TRBV5-1, the J gene TRBJ2-1; 7 positions agree with TRBD1. The CDR3 spans 13 residues. With V trimmed by 5 bases and J by 10 bases, 9 bases remained unmatched. CDR1 and CDR2 from the germline V gene are SGHRS and YFSETQ. CDR3 DNA: TGCGCCAGCAGTAGAGAGGGGGCGAACGAGCAGTTCTTC. This encodes CASSREGANEQFF.

Only a few counts were recorded for this clonotype. The rearrangement joins TRBV5-5 to TRBJ2-1, with 7 bases identical to TRBD2. There are 13 residues in the CDR3. V lost 4 bases and J lost 9; bases outside the gene matches: 7. The germline CDR1 and CDR2 sequences are SGHKS and YYEKEE (reference sequence). The CDR3 DNA reads TGTGCCAGCAGCCAAAGACTAGCCAGTGAGCAGTTCTTC. This sequence encodes CASSQRLASEQFF.

In its sample, this clonotype was seen a few times. This chain links TRBV10-1 with TRBJ2-3; TRBD2 aligns across 9 bases. Per germline, CDR1 WNHNN and CDR2 SYGVQD (reference sequence). V dropped 3 bases and J dropped 2; count of bases not matched to a gene: 6. CDR3 length: 16 amino acids. The DNA for the CDR3 is TGCGCCAGCAGTGATAGAGCGGGAGGTCCCACAGATACGCAGTATTTT. Encoded protein: CASSDRAGGPTDTQYF.

This clonotype showed up just a few times. The gene calls are TRBV7-2 and TRBJ2-5; D is possibly TRBD2 (5 bases). The V and J ends lost 6 bases and 11 bases respectively, with 25 bases between them. Germline assignment: CDR1 SGHTA and CDR2 FQGNSA. The CDR3 extends over 15 amino acids. The CDR3: CASSPVGGSYNEQYF. CDR3 DNA sequence: TGTGCCAGCAGTCCAGTAGGAGGTTCCTACAATGAGCAGTACTTC.

The chain links TRBV9 to TRBJ2-6; either TRBD1 or TRBD2 may fit D (5 bases each). This CDR3 has 14 amino acids. The germline V gene encodes CDR1 SGDLS and CDR2 YYNGEE. V was cut by 0 bases and J by 11 bases, with 12 bases left in between. CDR3 sequence: CASSVGDGPHVLTF. As DNA, the CDR3 is TGTGCCAGCAGCGTAGGGGACGGCCCCCACGTCCTGACTTTC.